The 14 T cell receptor beta chains listed next were all sequenced from one sample in a study of STAT5B mutations in CD4+ large granular lymphocyte leukemia. Only in-frame clones appear in the TCRdb table, and some are missing; sequencing was by immunoSEQ multiplex PCR. The sample contains some 40,000 clones, 81% of which appear only once. The specimen was CD4+ T cells from blood buffy coats. These TCRs come from a human donor in good health.

DNA for the CDR3: TGTGCCAGCGGGCTAACAGCAAGCTCCTACGAGCAGTACTTC. Its protein is CASGLTASSYEQYF. The chain couples TRBV9 to TRBJ2-7; D uncertain. The CDR3 extends over 14 amino acids. Trimming shortened V by 7 bases and J by 0 bases, and 14 bases separated the two germline ends. Germline CDR1 reads SGDLS; CDR2 reads YYNGEE.

The chain links TRBV5-1 to TRBJ2-7, with 10 bases fitting TRBD2. This CDR3 spans 14 amino acids. Germline V CDR1 and CDR2: SGHRS, YFSETQ. Trimming removed 3 bases from V and 5 bases from J; junction bases left unmatched: 5. The DNA of the CDR3 is TGCGCCAGCAGCTCAGGCCTAGCGGGGGACGAGCAGTACTTC. It encodes CASSSGLAGDEQYF.

A note on this clone: At the DNA level, this CDR3 is encoded by other sequences in the same sample as well. The gene calls are TRBV2 and TRBJ1-1; a possible D gene is TRBD1 (5 bases). CDR1 is SNHLY, CDR2 FYNNEI, per germline. This CDR3 comprises 13 residues. Trimming removed 3 bases from V and 5 bases from J, with 10 bases in between. CDR3 sequence reads: CASSERGGTEAFF. The CDR3 nucleotides are TGTGCCAGCAGTGAGAGGGGAGGAACTGAAGCTTTCTTT.

There are a few counts of this clone. The genes are TRBV30 and TRBJ1-1; TRBD1 agrees at 9 bases. The CDR3 runs to 12 residues. Per the germline V gene, CDR1 is GTSNPN and CDR2 is SVGIG (reference sequence). Trimming removed 0 bases from V and 10 bases from J; junction bases left unmatched: 3. The CDR3 DNA follows: TGTGCCTGGAGTGTACAGGGGGCCCGAGCTTTCTTT. Residues: CAWSVQGARAFF. Variable domain in full (rest from reference TRBV30 and TRBJ1-1): SQTIHQWPATLVQPVGSPLSLECTVEGTSNPNLYWYRQAAGRGLQLLFYSVGIGQISSEVPQNLSASRPQDRQFILSSKKLLLSDSGFYLCAWSVQGARAFFGQGTRLTVV.

The chain links TRBV5-4 to TRBJ2-1; 9 positions match TRBD1. The J segment lost 3 bases and the V segment lost 5 bases, leaving 3 bases of the junction unmatched. This CDR3 region has 14 residues. The germline gives CDR1 SGHNT, CDR2 YYREEE (reference sequence). CDR3 coding DNA: TGTGCCAGCAGATCGGGACAGGGCTACAATGAGCAGTTCTTC. This encodes CASRSGQGYNEQFF.

This clone was counted a single time. V and J are TRBV2 and TRBJ2-7; D remains ambiguous. CDR3 size: 11 residues. Looked up from germline, CDR1 is SNHLY and CDR2 is FYNNEI. Trimming took off 4 bases at V and 7 bases at J, with 8 bases between the two ends. The CDR3 region is CASSGRWEQYF. The CDR3 DNA reads as TGTGCCAGCAGTGGACGCTGGGAGCAGTACTTC. Variable domain in full (rest from reference TRBV2 and TRBJ2-7): EPEVTQTPSHQVTQMGQEVILRCVPISNHLYFYWYRQILGQKVEFLVSFYNNEISEKSEIFDDQFSVERPDGSNFTLKIRSTKLEDSAMYFCASSGRWEQYFGPGTRLTVT.

The J gene is TRBJ2-3, the V gene TRBV10-3, with 8 bases fitting TRBD1. From germline, CDR1 is ENHRY and CDR2 SYGVKD. After removal of 2 bases from V and 0 bases from J, the junction contained 19 bases not matched to a gene. This CDR3 comprises 21 residues. This CDR3 reads CAISEPEDRERLRFSTDTQYF. DNA of the CDR3: TGTGCCATCAGTGAGCCGGAGGACAGGGAACGTCTACGCTTTAGCACAGATACGCAGTATTTT.

This clone occurred a few times. The chain uses TRBV10-2 and TRBJ1-2; 7 nucleotides agree with TRBD1. V was pared by 6 bases and J by 2 bases, with 6 bases of the junction left unmatched. CDR3 length equals 14 residues. The germline gives CDR1 WSHSY, CDR2 SAAADI. CDR3 sequence: CASSPQGVNYGYTF. In DNA, the CDR3 is TGCGCCAGCAGCCCGCAGGGGGTGAACTATGGCTACACCTTC.

The chain joins TRBV10-3 to TRBJ2-7; weak D call: TRBD1 (5 bases). CDR1 and CDR2 from the germline V gene are ENHRY and SYGVKD. Trimming stripped 3 bases from V and 2 bases from J, with 8 bases between. CDR3 length: 13 residues. CDR3 residues: CAISDREAYEQYF. The CDR3 DNA sequence: TGTGCCATCAGTGACAGGGAAGCCTACGAGCAGTACTTC.

The chain uses TRBV29-1 and TRBJ1-1; TRBD1 is a possible D gene (5 bases). Trimming stripped 2 bases from V and 5 bases from J, with 15 bases between. The CDR3 runs 14 residues. Germline assignment: CDR1 SQVTM and CDR2 ANQGSEA. The CDR3 here is CSVEWGFRATEAFF. In nucleotides, the CDR3 is TGCAGCGTTGAATGGGGGTTTCGGGCTACTGAAGCTTTCTTT. Filled out from reference TRBV29-1 and TRBJ1-1, the complete variable domain reads SAVISQKPSRDICQRGTSLTIQCQVDSQVTMMFWYRQQPGQSLTLIATANQGSEATYESGFVIDKFPISRPNLTFSTLTVSNMSPEDSSIYLCSVEWGFRATEAFFGQGTRLTVV.

The gene calls are TRBV29-1 and TRBJ2-5; 11 positions agree with TRBD1. The V and J ends lost 6 bases and 5 bases, in that order; junction bases with no gene match: 8. CDR3 size: 14 residues. Germline values: CDR1 SQVTM, CDR2 ANQGSEA. CDR3 sequence: CSVTPGQGGETQYF. CDR3 DNA sequence: TGCAGCGTAACCCCGGGACAGGGGGGGGAGACCCAGTACTTC.

The V gene is TRBV11-2, the J gene TRBJ2-7, with D perhaps TRBD1 (6 bases). This CDR3 region has 13 residues. The germline V and J ends were trimmed by 4 bases and 6 bases, with 13 bases remaining between them. The germline CDR1 and CDR2 sequences are SGHAT and FQNNGV. The CDR3 spells CASSWSGEREQYF. The CDR3 region has the DNA TGTGCCAGCAGCTGGTCAGGGGAGCGCGAGCAGTACTTC.

The chain carries TRBV20-1 and TRBJ1-1, with unresolved D. Trimming removed 7 bases from V and 1 base from J, with 7 bases in between. CDR3 length equals 11 residues. Germline lookup yields CDR1 DFQATT and CDR2 SNEGSKA (reference sequence). For the CDR3, the DNA is TGCAGTGTAATCCGGAACACTGAAGCTTTCTTT. Translated, it gives CSVIRNTEAFF.

This clone showed up just once. This rearrangement joins TRBV10-3 to TRBJ1-1; D ambiguous. From germline, CDR1 is ENHRY and CDR2 SYGVKD. Trimming cost V 4 bases and J 0 bases, with 6 bases left between them. The CDR3 totals 13 residues. This CDR3 reads CAISVSMNTEAFF. Written as DNA, the CDR3 is TGTGCCATCAGTGTAAGTATGAACACTGAAGCTTTCTTT.